This TCR beta chain emerged from a study of radiotherapy plus CTLA-4 blockade in lung cancer. Study conclusions and caveats: TCR clones from tumors expanded in blood after radiotherapy plus ipilimumab.

Measured with immunoSEQ multiplex PCR; TCRdb has only the in-frame clones, and not every one. In the table there are 100,000 or so clones, about four fifths of which are singletons. The CDR3 has 20 residues. Germline V gene lookup returns CDR1 PRHDT and CDR2 FYEKMQ (reference sequence). V lost 2 bases to trimming and J lost 2 bases; unmatched junction nucleotides: 15. With respect to this clone: The antigen is unknown.

The input for sequencing was peripheral blood, taken from a patient treated with radiotherapy plus ipilimumab. This clonotype was obtained from a human donor with non-small cell lung cancer that progressed on radiotherapy plus ipilimumab. V is TRBV13 and J is TRBJ1-3; 10 bases are a match to TRBD1. CDR3 amino acids: CASSLTGGTGVRATGNTIYF. In nucleotides, the CDR3 is TGTGCCAGCAGCTTAACGGGAGGGACAGGGGTTCGGGCCACTGGAAACACCATATATTTT.